What follows are 6 T cell receptor beta chains derived from one specimen sequenced in a study of long-term antiretroviral therapy in people with HIV. Assay version v3.0 of immunoSEQ was used, and it was run at survey level. Assay used: immunoSEQ multiplex PCR; TCRdb lists only in-frame clones, some missing. The table includes 35,000 to 40,000 clones, roughly four fifths detected once. The sequences come from unsorted PBMCs, collected 0.3 years after starting antiretroviral therapy. These receptors came from a man in his late teens or twenties with HIV.

This chain uses TRBV2 with TRBJ2-5, with 9 bases fitting TRBD1. The germline gives CDR1 SNHLY, CDR2 FYNNEI. V lost 2 bases and J lost 4; bases outside the gene matches: 5. There are 15 residues in the CDR3. The CDR3 DNA reads as TGTGCCAGCAGTGAAAGGGGACAGGGTTCAGAGACCCAGTACTTC. It specifies CASSERGQGSETQYF. Drawing the rest from reference TRBV2 and TRBJ2-5, the complete variable domain is EPEVTQTPSHQVTQMGQEVILRCVPISNHLYFYWYRQILGQKVEFLVSFYNNEISEKSEIFDDQFSVERPDGSNFTLKIRSTKLEDSAMYFCASSERGQGSETQYFGPGTRLLVL.

The sample holds a few counts of this clone. The chain recombines TRBV7-9 with TRBJ1-2, with a possible D match to TRBD1 (5 bases). The length of the CDR3 is 13 residues. Germline CDR1 and CDR2: SEHNR and FQNEAQ (reference sequence). The V and J ends lost 1 base and 4 bases respectively, with 7 bases between them. This CDR3 reads CASSLGGGYGYTF. Written as DNA, the CDR3 is TGTGCCAGCAGCTTAGGCGGGGGCTATGGCTACACCTTC. Filled out from reference TRBV7-9 and TRBJ1-2, the complete variable domain reads DTGVSQNPRHKITKRGQNVTFRCDPISEHNRLYWYRQTLGQGPEFLTYFQNEAQLEKSRLLSDRFSAERPKGSFSTLEIQRTEQGDSAMYLCASSLGGGYGYTFGSGTRLTVV.

J is TRBJ2-1 and V is TRBV11-1, with a weak D call TRBD2 (7 bases). Per the germline V gene, CDR1 is SGHAT and CDR2 is FQDESV (reference sequence). The V and J ends lost 4 bases and 9 bases respectively, with 22 bases between them. This CDR3 spans 16 amino acids. The CDR3 nucleotides read TGTGCCAGCAGCTCGCCGGGACACACAAAGCGGGGTGAGCAGTTCTTC. Translating it yields CASSSPGHTKRGEQFF.

The chain couples TRBV19 to TRBJ1-4; D not resolved. The CDR3 totals 15 residues. Per germline, CDR1 LNHDA and CDR2 SQIVND (reference sequence). Trimming took off 2 bases at V and 1 base at J, with 8 bases between the two ends. Here the CDR3 reads CASSIFSGTNEKLFF. The CDR3 nucleotides read TGTGCCAGTAGTATATTTTCGGGAACTAATGAAAAACTGTTTTTT.

This chain joins TRBV2 and TRBJ2-1, with TRBD1 identical over 7 bases. V dropped 2 bases and J dropped 5; count of bases not matched to a gene: 9. The CDR3 consists of 16 residues. Per the germline V gene, CDR1 is SNHLY and CDR2 is FYNNEI. CDR3 loop: CASSEWGRTGDNEQFF. Written as DNA, the CDR3 is TGTGCCAGCAGTGAATGGGGTCGGACAGGAGACAATGAGCAGTTCTTC.

This chain joins TRBV19 and TRBJ1-2, with D possibly TRBD1 on 5 matching bases. Trimming took 6 bases from V and 2 from J, leaving 13 bases between them. CDR1 and CDR2 from the germline V gene are LNHDA and SQIVND (reference sequence). This CDR3 has 14 amino acids. CDR3 coding DNA: TGTGCCAGTAGGAGGGGTCCGGGCAACTATGGCTACACCTTC. Translated: CASRRGPGNYGYTF. The full variable domain, rest sourced from reference TRBV19 and TRBJ1-2, is DGGITQSPKYLFRKEGQNVTLSCEQNLNHDAMYWYRQDPGQGLRLIYYSQIVNDFQKGDIAEGYSVSREKKESFPLTVTSAQKNPTAFYLCASRRGPGNYGYTFGSGTRLTVV.